This TCR beta chain was profiled in a study of cytomegalovirus exposure and HLA in healthy donors. Findings of the study overall: Presence/absence analysis assumed near-uniform sequencing depth across donors.

V gave up 5 bases and J gave up 0 bases; unmatched junction bases: 10. The CDR3 sequence is 16 residues long. CDR1 is SEHNR and CDR2 is FQNEAQ in the germline V gene (reference sequence). Comment on this clone: Its antigen is unknown.

The PCR had 60 Vbeta and 13 Jbeta primers. The method was immunoSEQ multiplex PCR; TCRdb's version includes in-frame clones alone and lacks a portion of them. The profile shows 110,000 to 150,000 clones, roughly 78% of them singletons. Sequencing was carried out using PBMCs. The V gene is TRBV7-9, the J gene TRBJ2-7; 7 bases line up with TRBD2. This clonotype was obtained from a female donor in good health and CMV-seronegative. CDR3 bases: TGTGCCAGCAGCCCAGACCCCAGGGAGGGCTCCTACGAGCAGTACTTC. Protein: CASSPDPREGSYEQYF.